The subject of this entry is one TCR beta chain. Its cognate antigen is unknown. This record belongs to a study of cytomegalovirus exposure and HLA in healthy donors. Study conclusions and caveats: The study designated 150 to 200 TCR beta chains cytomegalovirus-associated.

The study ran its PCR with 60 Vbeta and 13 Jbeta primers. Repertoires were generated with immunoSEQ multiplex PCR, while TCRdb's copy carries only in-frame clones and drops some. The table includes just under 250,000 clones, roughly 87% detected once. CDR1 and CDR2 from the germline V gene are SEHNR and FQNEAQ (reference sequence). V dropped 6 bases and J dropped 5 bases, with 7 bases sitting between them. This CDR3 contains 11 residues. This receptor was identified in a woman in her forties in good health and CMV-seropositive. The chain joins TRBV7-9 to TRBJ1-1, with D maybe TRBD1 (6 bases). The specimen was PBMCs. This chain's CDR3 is CASRRGTEAFF. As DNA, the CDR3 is TGTGCCAGCAGGAGGGGGACTGAAGCTTTCTTT.